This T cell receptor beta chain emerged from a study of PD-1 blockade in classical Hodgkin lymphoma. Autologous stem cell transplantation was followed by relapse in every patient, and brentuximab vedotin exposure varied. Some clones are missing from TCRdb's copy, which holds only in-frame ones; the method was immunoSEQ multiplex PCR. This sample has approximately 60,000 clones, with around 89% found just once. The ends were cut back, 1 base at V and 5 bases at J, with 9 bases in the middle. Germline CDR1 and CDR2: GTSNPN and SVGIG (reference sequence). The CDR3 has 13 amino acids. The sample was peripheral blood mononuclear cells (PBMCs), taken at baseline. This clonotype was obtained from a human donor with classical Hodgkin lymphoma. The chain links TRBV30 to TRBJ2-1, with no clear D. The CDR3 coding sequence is TGTGCCTGGAGTGCGGGTCGCAACAATGAGCAGTTCTTC. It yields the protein CAWSAGRNNEQFF. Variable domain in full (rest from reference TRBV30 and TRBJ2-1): SQTIHQWPATLVQPVGSPLSLECTVEGTSNPNLYWYRQAAGRGLQLLFYSVGIGQISSEVPQNLSASRPQDRQFILSSKKLLLSDSGFYLCAWSAGRNNEQFFGPGTRLTVL.